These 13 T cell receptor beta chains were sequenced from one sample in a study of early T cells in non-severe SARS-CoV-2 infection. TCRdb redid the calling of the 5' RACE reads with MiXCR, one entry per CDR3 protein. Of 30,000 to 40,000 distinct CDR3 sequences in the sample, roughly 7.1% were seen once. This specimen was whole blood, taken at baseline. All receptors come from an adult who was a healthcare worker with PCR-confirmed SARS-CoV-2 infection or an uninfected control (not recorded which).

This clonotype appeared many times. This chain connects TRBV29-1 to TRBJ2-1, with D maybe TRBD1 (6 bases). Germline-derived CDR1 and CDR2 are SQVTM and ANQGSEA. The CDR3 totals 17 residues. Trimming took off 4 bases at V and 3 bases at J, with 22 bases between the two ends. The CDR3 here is CSVVEGVGSAFYNEQFF. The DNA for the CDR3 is TGCAGCGTTGTTGAGGGGGTTGGGAGTGCGTTCTACAATGAGCAGTTCTTC.

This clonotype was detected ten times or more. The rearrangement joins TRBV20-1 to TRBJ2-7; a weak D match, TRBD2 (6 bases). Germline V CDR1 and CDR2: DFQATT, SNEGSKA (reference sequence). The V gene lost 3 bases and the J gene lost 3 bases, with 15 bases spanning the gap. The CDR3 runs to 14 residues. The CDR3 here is CSARQEGFYYEQYF. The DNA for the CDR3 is TGCAGTGCTAGGCAGGAGGGTTTCTACTACGAGCAGTACTTC.

The CDR3 loop reads CASSDRSTGELFF. Here the CDR3 DNA reads TGCGCCAGCAGCGACAGATCTACCGGGGAGCTGTTTTTT. The V call is TRBV5-1, the J call TRBJ2-2, with D maybe TRBD1 (5 bases). This CDR3 comprises 13 residues. V was clipped by 4 bases and J by 5 bases, with 9 bases between them. The germline V gene encodes CDR1 SGHRS and CDR2 YFSETQ.

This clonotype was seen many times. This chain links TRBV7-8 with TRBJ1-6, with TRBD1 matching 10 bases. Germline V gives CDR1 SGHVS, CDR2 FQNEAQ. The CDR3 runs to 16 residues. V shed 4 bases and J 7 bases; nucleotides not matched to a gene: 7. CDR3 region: CASSSRDRGSNSPLHF. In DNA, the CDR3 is TGTGCCAGCAGCTCCCGGGACAGGGGAAGCAATTCACCCCTCCACTTT.

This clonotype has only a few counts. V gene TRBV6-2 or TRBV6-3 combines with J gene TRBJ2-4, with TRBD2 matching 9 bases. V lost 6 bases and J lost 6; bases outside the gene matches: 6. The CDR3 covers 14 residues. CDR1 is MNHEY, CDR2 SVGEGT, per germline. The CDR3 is CASREAGGPNIQYF. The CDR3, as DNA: TGTGCCAGCAGGGAAGCGGGGGGACCAAACATTCAGTACTTC.

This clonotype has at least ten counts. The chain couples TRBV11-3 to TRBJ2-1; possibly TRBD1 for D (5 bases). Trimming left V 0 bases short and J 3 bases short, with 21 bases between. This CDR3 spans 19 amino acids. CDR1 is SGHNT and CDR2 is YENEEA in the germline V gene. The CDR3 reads CASSLDLGSTASYYNEQFF. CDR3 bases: TGTGCCAGCAGCTTAGATCTAGGGTCGACAGCAAGCTACTACAATGAGCAGTTCTTC.

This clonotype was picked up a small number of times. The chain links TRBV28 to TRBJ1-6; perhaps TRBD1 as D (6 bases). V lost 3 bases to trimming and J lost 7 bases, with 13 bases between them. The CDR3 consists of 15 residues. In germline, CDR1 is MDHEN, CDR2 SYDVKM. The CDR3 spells CASSFAGAANSPLHF. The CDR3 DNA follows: TGTGCCAGCAGTTTCGCAGGGGCGGCGAATTCACCCCTCCACTTT. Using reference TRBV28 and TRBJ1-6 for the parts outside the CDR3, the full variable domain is DVKVTQSSRYLVKRTGEKVFLECVQDMDHENMFWYRQDPGLGLRLIYFSYDVKMKEKGDIPEGYSVSREKKERFSLILESASTNQTSMYLCASSFAGAANSPLHFGNGTRLTVT.

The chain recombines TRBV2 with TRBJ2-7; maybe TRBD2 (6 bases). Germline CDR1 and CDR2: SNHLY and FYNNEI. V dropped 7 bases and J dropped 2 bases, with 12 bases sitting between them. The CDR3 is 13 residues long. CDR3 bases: TGTGCCAGCATGGTTGGGACTCCCTACGAGCAGTACTTC. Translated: CASMVGTPYEQYF.

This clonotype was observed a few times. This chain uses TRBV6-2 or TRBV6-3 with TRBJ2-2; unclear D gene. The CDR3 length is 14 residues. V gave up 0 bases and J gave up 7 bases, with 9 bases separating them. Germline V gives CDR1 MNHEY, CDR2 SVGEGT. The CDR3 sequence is CASSYSTVNGELFF. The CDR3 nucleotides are TGTGCCAGCAGTTACTCGACCGTTAACGGGGAGCTGTTTTTT.

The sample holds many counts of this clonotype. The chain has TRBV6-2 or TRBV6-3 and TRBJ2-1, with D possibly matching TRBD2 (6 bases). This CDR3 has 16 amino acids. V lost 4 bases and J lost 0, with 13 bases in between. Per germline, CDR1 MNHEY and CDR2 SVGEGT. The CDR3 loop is CASSSHMTSSYNEQFF. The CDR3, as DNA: TGTGCCAGCAGTTCACACATGACTAGCTCCTACAATGAGCAGTTCTTC.

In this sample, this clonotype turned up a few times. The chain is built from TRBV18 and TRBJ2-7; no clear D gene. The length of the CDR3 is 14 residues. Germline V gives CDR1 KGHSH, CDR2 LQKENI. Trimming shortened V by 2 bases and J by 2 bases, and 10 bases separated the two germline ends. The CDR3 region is CASSPTARTYEQYF. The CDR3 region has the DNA TGTGCCAGCTCACCAACAGCGAGAACCTACGAGCAGTACTTC. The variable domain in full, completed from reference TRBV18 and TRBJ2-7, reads NAGVMQNPRHLVRRRGQEARLRCSPMKGHSHVYWYRQLPEEGLKFMVYLQKENIIDESGMPKERFSAEFPKEGPSILRIQQVVRGDSAAYFCASSPTARTYEQYFGPGTRLTVT.

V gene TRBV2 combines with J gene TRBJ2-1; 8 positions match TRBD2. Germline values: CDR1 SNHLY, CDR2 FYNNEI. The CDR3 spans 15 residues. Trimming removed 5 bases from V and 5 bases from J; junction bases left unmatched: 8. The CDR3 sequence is CASSLPGLGNNEQFF. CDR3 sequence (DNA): TGTGCCAGCAGTCTACCGGGACTAGGGAACAATGAGCAGTTCTTC.

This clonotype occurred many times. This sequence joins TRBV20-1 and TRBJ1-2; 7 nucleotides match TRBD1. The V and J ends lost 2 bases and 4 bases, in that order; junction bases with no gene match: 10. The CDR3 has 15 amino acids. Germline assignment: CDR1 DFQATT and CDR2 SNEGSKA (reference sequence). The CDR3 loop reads CSARIGQDGTYGYTF. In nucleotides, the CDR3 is TGCAGTGCTAGAATCGGACAGGACGGGACCTATGGCTACACCTTC.